This TCR beta chain appears in the sequencing data of a study of OX40 agonist ivuxolimab in advanced cancers. Generated by immunoSEQ multiplex PCR, the TCRdb table keeps only in-frame clones and is missing some. Of around 94,000 clones listed, more than 90% are singletons. The V segment lost 4 bases and the J segment 10 bases; nucleotides outside the gene matches: 18. CDR1 is LGHNA and CDR2 is YSLEER in the germline V gene. The CDR3 has 18 amino acids. General study points: Clonal expansion was seen in CD4+ and CD8+ blood T cells by week 6 at 0.1 to 3.0 mg/kg.

This clone was seen only a few times. What it recognizes is unknown. This clonotype was obtained from an adult with an advanced solid tumor such as melanoma, head and neck, liver or kidney cancer. Sequencing used CD4+ or CD8+ T cells sorted from blood, obtained in a trial of the OX40 agonist ivuxolimab. This chain links TRBV4-3 with TRBJ2-1; 11 positions match TRBD2. CDR3 residues: CASSRGLAGTLPREEQFF. Here the CDR3 DNA reads TGCGCCAGCAGCCGAGGACTAGCGGGTACCCTCCCCCGGGAGGAGCAGTTCTTC.